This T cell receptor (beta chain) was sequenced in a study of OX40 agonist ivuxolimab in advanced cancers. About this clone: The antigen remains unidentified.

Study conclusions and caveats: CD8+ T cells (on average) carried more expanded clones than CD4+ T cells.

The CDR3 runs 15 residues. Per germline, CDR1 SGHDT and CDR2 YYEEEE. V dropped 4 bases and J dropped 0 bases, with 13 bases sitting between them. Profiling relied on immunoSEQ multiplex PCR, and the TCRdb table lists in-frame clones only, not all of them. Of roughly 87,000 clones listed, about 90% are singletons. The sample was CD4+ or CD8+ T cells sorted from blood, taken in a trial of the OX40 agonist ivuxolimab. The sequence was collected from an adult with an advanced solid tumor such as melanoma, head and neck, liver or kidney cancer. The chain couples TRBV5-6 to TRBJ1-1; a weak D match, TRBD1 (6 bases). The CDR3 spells CASSTLTGMNTEAFF. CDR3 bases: TGTGCCAGCAGCACTTTGACAGGAATGAACACTGAAGCTTTCTTT.